This record covers a single T cell receptor (beta chain). The data stem from a study of blood T cell repertoires in COVID-19. Germline V gene lookup returns CDR1 MDHEN and CDR2 SYDVKM. Trimming pared 3 bases from V and 6 bases from J, leaving 5 bases between. The CDR3 runs to 11 residues. Original analysis: For nucleated cells, counts were estimated from reference gene primer amplification. The data were produced by immunoSEQ multiplex PCR, yet TCRdb's version contains in-frame clones alone and is incomplete. The V and J calls and clone size come from that table; D and trimming were worked out from the DNA. The sample yields about 340,000 clones, more than 70% seen once.

V is TRBV28 and J is TRBJ1-2; D is undetermined. The receptor was isolated from a man aged 25 to 40 with active or convalescent COVID-19. The sequenced sample consisted of peripheral blood. The CDR3 DNA follows: TGTGCCAGCAGTTTCCGGGATGGCTACACCTTC. It specifies CASSFRDGYTF.